The 5 T cell receptor beta chains listed next were all sequenced from one sample in a study of monozygotic twins with inflammatory bowel disease. TCRdb reprocessed the 5' RACE reads and keeps a single row for each CDR3 protein, giving no DNA. This repertoire includes 190,000 or so distinct CDR3 sequences. Sequencing input: blood. Every receptor here comes from a human donor with ulcerative colitis or Crohn's disease, or a healthy co-twin of an affected twin (not recorded which).

The J gene is TRBJ2-2, the V gene TRBV19; no DNA is available, so the TRBD2 call from TCRdb remains unchecked. Germline V gene sequence: CDR1 LNHDA, CDR2 SQIVND (reference sequence). The CDR3 sequence is 16 residues long. CDR3 loop: CASSNQRGSNTGELFF.

This chain links TRBV24-1 with TRBJ2-1; TCRdb designates TRBD1, a call that cannot be tested without DNA. Germline V gene sequence: CDR1 KGHDR, CDR2 SFDVKD. This CDR3 contains 17 residues. CDR3 sequence: CATSGVSGTGVGDEQFF.

The rearrangement joins TRBV5-1 to TRBJ2-1; the D gene TCRdb calls, TRBD1, cannot be checked with no DNA. The CDR3 sequence is 15 residues long. Germline lookup yields CDR1 SGHRS and CDR2 YFSETQ. The CDR3 is CASSGLRGPENEQFF.

The chain links TRBV6-2 or TRBV6-3 to TRBJ2-7; TCRdb's D gene call, TRBD1, goes unchecked for lack of DNA. The CDR3 spans 17 residues. Germline loops: CDR1 MNHEY, CDR2 SVGEGT. The CDR3 here is CASSYSIMRGYSYEQYF.

The gene calls are TRBV10-2 and TRBJ2-7; TCRdb designates TRBD2, a call that cannot be tested without DNA. Germline CDR1 WSHSY, CDR2 SAAADI. This CDR3 contains 12 residues. CDR3 sequence reads: CASTPPSAEQYF.